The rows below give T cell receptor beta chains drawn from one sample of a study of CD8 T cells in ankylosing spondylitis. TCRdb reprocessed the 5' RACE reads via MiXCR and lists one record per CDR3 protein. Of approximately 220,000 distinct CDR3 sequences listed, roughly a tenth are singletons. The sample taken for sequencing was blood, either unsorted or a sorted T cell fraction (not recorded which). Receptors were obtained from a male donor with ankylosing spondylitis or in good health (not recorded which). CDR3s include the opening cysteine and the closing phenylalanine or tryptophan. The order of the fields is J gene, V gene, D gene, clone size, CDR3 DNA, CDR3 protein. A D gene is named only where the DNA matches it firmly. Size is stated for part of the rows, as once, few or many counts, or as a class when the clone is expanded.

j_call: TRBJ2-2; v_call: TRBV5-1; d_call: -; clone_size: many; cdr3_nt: TGCGCCAGCAGCCTGCTAGCTCCCGGGGAGCTGTTTTTT; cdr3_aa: CASSLLAPGELFF
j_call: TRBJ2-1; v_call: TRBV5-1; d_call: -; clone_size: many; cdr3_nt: TGCGCCAGCAGCTTGGGAGTCTCAGGCAGGCGGAATGAGCAGTTCTTC; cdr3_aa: CASSLGVSGRRNEQFF
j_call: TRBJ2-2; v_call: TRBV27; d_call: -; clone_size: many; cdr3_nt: TGTGCCAGCAGTTTCGTGGGGGGCGAGCTGTTTTTT; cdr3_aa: CASSFVGGELFF
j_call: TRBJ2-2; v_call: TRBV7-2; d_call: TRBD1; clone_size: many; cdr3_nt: TGTGCCAGCAGCTGGGGACAGGGGAACACCGGGGAGCTGTTTTTT; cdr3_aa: CASSWGQGNTGELFF
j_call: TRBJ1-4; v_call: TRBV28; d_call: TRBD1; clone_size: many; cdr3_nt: TGTGCCAGCAGTTTAGGGGGACAGGCTAAAAATGAAAAACTGTTTTTT; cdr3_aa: CASSLGGQAKNEKLFF
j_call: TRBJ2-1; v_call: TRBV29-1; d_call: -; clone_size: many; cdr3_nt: TGCAGCGTTCGATGGACCAATGAGCAGTTCTTC; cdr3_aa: CSVRWTNEQFF
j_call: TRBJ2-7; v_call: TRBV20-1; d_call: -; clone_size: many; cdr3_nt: TGCAGTGCTTCAACCGGGCCCGCCGGCTCCTACGAGCAGTACTTC; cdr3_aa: CSASTGPAGSYEQYF
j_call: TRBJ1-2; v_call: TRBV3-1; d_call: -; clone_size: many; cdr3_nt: TGTGCCAGCAGCTTGAATGGACGGACAGTCTATGGCTACACCTTC; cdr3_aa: CASSLNGRTVYGYTF
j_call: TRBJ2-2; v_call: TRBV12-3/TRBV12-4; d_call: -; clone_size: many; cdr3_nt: TGTGCCAGCAGTTTAGGCCAGGGATATAACACCGGGGAGCTGTTTTTT; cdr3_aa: CASSLGQGYNTGELFF
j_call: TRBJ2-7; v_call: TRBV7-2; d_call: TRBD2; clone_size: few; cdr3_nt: TGTGCCAGCAGGACGCTAGCGGGATCCTACGAGCAGTACTTC; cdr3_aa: CASRTLAGSYEQYF
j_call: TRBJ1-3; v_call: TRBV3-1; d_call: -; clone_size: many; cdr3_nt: TGTGCCAGCAGCCAAAAACAGACCGGAAACACCATATATTTT; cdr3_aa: CASSQKQTGNTIYF
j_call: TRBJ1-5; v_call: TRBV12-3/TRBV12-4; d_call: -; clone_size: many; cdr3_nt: TGTGCCAGCAGTTTGAACGAGAATCAGCCCCAGCATTTT; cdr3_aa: CASSLNENQPQHF
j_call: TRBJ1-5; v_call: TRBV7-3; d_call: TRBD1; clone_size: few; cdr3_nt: TGTGCCAGCAGCTCTTATCAGGGGGAAAGCCGGTCCTTTAGCAATCAGCCCCAGCATTTT; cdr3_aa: CASSSYQGESRSFSNQPQHF
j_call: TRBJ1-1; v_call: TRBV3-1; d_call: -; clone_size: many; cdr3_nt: TGTGCCAGCAGCCCCTTTTGGCGGGACACTGGGTCGGTCACTGAAGCTTTCTTT; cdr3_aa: CASSPFWRDTGSVTEAFF
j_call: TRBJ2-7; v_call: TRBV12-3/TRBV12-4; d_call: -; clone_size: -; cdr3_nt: TGTGCCAGCAGTTTAACCAGGGCTTCCTACGAGCAGTACTTC; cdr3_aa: CASSLTRASYEQYF
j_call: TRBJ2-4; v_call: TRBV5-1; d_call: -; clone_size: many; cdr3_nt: TGCGCCAGCAGCTTGTTTGCGGCAACAGCCCGGGCCAAAAACATTCAGTACTTC; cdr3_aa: CASSLFAATARAKNIQYF
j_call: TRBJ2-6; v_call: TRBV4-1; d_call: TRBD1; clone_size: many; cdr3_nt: TGCGCCAGCAGCCAAGGGGGACAGGGGTCTCCTGGGGCCAACGTCCTGACTTTC; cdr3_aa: CASSQGGQGSPGANVLTF
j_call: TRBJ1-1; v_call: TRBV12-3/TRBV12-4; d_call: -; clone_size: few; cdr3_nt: TGTGCCAGCAGTTTTGTTTTCGGAGTTAACACTGAAGCTTTCTTT; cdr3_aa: CASSFVFGVNTEAFF
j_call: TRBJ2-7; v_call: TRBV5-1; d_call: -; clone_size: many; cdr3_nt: TGCGCCAGCAGCTTGGCCGGTCGGCCCTCCCCCTACGAGCAGTACTTC; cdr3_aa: CASSLAGRPSPYEQYF
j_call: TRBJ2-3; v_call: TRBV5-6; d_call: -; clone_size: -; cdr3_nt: TGTGCCAGCACCACCCTTCGGGGGAAAAGAGATACGCAGTATTTT; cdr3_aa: CASTTLRGKRDTQYF
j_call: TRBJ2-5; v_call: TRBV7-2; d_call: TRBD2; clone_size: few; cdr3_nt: TGTGCCAGCAGCTTGGAGCGGGGGTACCTGGGGGAGACCCAGTACTTC; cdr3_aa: CASSLERGYLGETQYF
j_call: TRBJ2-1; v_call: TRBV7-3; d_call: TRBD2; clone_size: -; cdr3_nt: TGTGCCAGCAGCTTAAAGATGGGGTCTAGCGGGGGAATTAACCATGAGCAGTTCTTC; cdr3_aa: CASSLKMGSSGGINHEQFF
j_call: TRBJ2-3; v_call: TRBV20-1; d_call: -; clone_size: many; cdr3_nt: TGCAGTGCCTTCACGGCCCAAAGCCTGGGGGGAGATACGCAGTATTTT; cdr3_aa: CSAFTAQSLGGDTQYF
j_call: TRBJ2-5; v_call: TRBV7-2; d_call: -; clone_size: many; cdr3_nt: TGTGCCAGCAGCTTAGGAGGGCGGTCGGAAGAGACCCAGTACTTC; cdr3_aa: CASSLGGRSEETQYF
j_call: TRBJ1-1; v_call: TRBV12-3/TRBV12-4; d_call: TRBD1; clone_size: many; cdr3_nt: TGTGCCAGCAGATACAGGGGGAACACTGAAGCTTTCTTT; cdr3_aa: CASRYRGNTEAFF